This entry features one T cell receptor (beta chain) sequence. This specimen comes from a study of control samples from healthy donors and cancer patients. Per the germline V gene, CDR1 is MNHEY and CDR2 is SVGAGI. CDR3 length: 15 amino acids. With 3 bases removed from V and 6 bases from J, the gap between germline ends came to 16 bases. Data came from immunoSEQ multiplex PCR; TCRdb stores just in-frame clones and leaves some out. The sample lists more than 85,000 clones; roughly 91% were seen once. The source is a woman between 50 and 59 years old in good health. The rearrangement joins TRBV6-5 to TRBJ2-3; D tentatively fits TRBD1 or TRBD2 (5 bases each). The sequencing sample was made of blood. CDR3 region: CASSYPAGAGDTQYF. Here the CDR3 DNA reads TGTGCCAGCAGTTATCCTGCCGGGGCCGGCGATACGCAGTATTTT.